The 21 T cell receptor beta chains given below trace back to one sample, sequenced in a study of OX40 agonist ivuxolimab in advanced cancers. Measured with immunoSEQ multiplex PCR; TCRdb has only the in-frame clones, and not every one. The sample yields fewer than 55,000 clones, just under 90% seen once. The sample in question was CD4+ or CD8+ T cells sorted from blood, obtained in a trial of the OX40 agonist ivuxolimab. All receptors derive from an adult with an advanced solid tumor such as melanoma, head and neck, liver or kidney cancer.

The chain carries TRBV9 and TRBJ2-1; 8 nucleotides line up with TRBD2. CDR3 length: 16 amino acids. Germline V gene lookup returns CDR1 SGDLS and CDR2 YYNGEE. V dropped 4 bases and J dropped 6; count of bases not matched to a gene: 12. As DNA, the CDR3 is TGTGCCAGCAGCTCGCGGGGCGGGAGGAGATCCAATGAGCAGTTCTTC. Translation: CASSSRGGRRSNEQFF.

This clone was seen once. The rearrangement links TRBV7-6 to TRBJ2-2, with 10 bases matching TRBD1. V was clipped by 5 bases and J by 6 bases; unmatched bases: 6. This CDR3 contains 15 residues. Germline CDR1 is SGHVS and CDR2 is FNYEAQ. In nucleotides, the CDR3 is TGTGCCAGCAGCCTCGGGACAGGGGTTCCCGGGGAGCTGTTTTTT. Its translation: CASSLGTGVPGELFF.

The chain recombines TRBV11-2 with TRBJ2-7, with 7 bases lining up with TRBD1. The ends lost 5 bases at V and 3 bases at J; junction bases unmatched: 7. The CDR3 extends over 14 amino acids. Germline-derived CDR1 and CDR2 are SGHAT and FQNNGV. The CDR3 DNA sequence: TGTGCCAGCAGCCTACAGGGGCTGCGCTACGAGCAGTACTTC. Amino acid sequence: CASSLQGLRYEQYF.

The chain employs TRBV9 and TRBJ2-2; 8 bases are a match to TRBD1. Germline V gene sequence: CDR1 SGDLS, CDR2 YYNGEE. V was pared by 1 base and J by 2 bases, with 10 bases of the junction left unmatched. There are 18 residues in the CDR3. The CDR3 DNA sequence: TGTGCCAGCAGCGTAAAAGCGAGGGCAGGGGGCAACACCGGGGAGCTGTTTTTT. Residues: CASSVKARAGGNTGELFF.

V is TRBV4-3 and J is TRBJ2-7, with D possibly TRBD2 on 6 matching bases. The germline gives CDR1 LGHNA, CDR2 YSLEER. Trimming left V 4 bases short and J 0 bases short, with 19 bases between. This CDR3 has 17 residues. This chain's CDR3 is CASSLLAGGSSSYEQYF. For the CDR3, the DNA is TGCGCCAGCAGCCTCTTGGCTGGAGGGAGTAGCTCCTACGAGCAGTACTTC.

The CDR3 here is CASSYLADTQYF. In DNA form, the CDR3 reads TGTGCCAGCAGTTACTTGGCAGATACGCAGTATTTT. This rearrangement joins TRBV6-6 to TRBJ2-3; D gene ambiguous. CDR3 size: 12 residues. Germline lookup yields CDR1 MNHNY and CDR2 SVGAGI (reference sequence). Trimming shortened V by 1 base and J by 4 bases, and 3 bases separated the two germline ends.

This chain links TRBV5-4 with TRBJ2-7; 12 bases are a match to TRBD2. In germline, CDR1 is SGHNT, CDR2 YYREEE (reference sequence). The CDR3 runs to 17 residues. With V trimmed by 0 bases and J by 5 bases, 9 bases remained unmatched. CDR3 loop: CASSLGASGRAGHEQYF. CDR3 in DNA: TGTGCCAGCAGCTTGGGAGCTAGCGGGAGGGCGGGCCACGAGCAGTACTTC.

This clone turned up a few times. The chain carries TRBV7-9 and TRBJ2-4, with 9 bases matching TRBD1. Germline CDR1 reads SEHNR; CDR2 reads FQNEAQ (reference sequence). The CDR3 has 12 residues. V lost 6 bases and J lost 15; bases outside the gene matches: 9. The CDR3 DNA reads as TGTGCCAGCAGACTCGGGACAGGGTCTTTGTACTTC. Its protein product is CASRLGTGSLYF.

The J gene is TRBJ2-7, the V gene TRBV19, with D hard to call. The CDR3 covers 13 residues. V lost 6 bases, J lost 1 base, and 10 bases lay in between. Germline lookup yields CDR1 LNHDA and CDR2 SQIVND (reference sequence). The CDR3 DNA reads TGTGCCAGTAGCTTCGGGTCTTCCTACGAGCAGTACTTC. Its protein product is CASSFGSSYEQYF. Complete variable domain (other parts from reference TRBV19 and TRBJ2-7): DGGITQSPKYLFRKEGQNVTLSCEQNLNHDAMYWYRQDPGQGLRLIYYSQIVNDFQKGDIAEGYSVSREKKESFPLTVTSAQKNPTAFYLCASSFGSSYEQYFGPGTRLTVT.

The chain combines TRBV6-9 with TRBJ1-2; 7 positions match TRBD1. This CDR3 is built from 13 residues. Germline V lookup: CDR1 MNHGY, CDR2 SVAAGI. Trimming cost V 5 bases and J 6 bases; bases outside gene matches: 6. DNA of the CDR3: TGTGCCAGCAGTCCGGGACAGTTAAATGGCTACACCTTC. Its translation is CASSPGQLNGYTF.

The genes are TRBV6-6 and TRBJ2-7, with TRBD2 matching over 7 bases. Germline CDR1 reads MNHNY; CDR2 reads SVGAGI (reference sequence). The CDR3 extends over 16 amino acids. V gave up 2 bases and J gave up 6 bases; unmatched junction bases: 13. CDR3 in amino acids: CASSYPPLAVRSEQYF. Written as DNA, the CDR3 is TGTGCCAGCAGTTACCCCCCCCTAGCGGTTAGATCCGAGCAGTACTTC.

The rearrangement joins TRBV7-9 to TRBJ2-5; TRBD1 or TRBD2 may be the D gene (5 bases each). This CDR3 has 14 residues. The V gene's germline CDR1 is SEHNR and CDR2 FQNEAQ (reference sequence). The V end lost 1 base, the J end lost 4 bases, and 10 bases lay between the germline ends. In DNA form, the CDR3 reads TGTGCCAGCAGCTTAGAAGGGGACGGAGAGACCCAGTACTTC. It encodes CASSLEGDGETQYF.

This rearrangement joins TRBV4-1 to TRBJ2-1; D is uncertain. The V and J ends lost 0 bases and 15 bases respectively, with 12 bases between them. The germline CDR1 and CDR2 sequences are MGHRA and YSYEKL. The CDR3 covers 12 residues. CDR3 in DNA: TGCGCCAGCAGCCAAGATTCCCAGGTTGCGTTCTTC. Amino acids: CASSQDSQVAFF.

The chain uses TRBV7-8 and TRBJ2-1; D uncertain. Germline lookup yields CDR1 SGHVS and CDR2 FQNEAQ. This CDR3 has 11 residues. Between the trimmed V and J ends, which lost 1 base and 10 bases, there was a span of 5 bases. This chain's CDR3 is CASSLVGEQFF. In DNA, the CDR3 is TGTGCCAGCAGCTTAGTGGGCGAGCAGTTCTTC.

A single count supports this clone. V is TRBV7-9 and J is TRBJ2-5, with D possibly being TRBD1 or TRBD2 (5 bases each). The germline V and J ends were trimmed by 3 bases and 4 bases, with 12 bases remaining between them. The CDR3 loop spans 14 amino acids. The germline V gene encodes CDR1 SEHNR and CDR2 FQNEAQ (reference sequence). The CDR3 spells CASSFGERGETQYF. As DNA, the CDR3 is TGTGCCAGCAGCTTTGGGGAGAGGGGAGAGACCCAGTACTTC. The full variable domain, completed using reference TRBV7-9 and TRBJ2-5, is DTGVSQNPRHKITKRGQNVTFRCDPISEHNRLYWYRQTLGQGPEFLTYFQNEAQLEKSRLLSDRFSAERPKGSFSTLEIQRTEQGDSAMYLCASSFGERGETQYFGPGTRLLVL.

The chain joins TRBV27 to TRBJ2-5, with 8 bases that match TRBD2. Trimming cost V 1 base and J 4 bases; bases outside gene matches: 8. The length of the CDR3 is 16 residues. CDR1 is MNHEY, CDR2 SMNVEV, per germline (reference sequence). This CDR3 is CASSLYSGTSRETQYF. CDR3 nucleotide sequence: TGTGCCAGCAGTTTATACTCCGGGACTAGTCGAGAGACCCAGTACTTC.

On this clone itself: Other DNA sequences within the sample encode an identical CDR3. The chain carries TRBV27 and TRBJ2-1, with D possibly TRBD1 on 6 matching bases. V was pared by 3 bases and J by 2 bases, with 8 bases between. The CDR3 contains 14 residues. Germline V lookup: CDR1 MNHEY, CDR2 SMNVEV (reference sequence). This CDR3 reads CASSFGTTYNEQFF. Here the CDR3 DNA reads TGTGCCAGCAGTTTCGGGACAACCTACAATGAGCAGTTCTTC.

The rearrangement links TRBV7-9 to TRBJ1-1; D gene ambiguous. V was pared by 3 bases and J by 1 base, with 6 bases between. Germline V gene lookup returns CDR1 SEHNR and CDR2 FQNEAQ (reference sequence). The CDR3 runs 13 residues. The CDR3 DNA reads TGTGCCAGCAGCTTGGTAAGGAACACTGAAGCTTTCTTT. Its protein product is CASSLVRNTEAFF.

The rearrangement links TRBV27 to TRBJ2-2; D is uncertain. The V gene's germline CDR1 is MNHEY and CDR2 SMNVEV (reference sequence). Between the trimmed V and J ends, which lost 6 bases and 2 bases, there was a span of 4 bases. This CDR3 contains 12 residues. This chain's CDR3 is CASRQNTGELFF. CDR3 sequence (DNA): TGTGCCAGCAGACAAAACACCGGGGAGCTGTTTTTT.

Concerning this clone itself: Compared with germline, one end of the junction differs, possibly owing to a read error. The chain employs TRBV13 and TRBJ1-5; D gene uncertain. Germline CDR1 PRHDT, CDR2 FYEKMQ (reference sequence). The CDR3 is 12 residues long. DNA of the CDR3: TGTGCCAGCAGCTTGTACAATCAGCGCCAGCATTTT. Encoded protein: CASSLYNQRQHF.

CDR3 sequence: CASSLASGEQFF. The CDR3 DNA reads as TGTGCCAGCAGCTTAGCTAGTGGTGAGCAGTTCTTC. V usage is TRBV7-8 and J usage is TRBJ2-1; D not certain. Germline CDR1 and CDR2: SGHVS and FQNEAQ. V lost 0 bases and J 9 bases, leaving 6 bases between the germline ends. The CDR3 extends over 12 amino acids. The full variable domain, completed using reference TRBV7-8 and TRBJ2-1, is GAGVSQSPRYKVAKRGQDVALRCDPISGHVSLFWYQQALGQGPEFLTYFQNEAQLDKSGLPSDRFFAERPEGSVSTLKIQRTQQEDSAVYLCASSLASGEQFFGPGTRLTVL.